What follows are 2 T cell receptor beta chains derived from one specimen sequenced in a study of T cell responses to AZD1222 COVID-19 vaccine. Profiling relied on immunoSEQ multiplex PCR, and the TCRdb table lists in-frame clones only, not all of them. The sample has about 83,000 clones, approximately 85% seen once. The source material was peripheral blood, sampled on day 0 of AZD1222 vaccination. The origin of the receptors is an adult in good health.

The chain combines TRBV24-1 with TRBJ2-1; 7 bases are shared with TRBD2. Germline V gene lookup returns CDR1 KGHDR and CDR2 SFDVKD. Trimming cost V 9 bases and J 2 bases; bases outside gene matches: 6. This CDR3 is 14 amino acids long. In nucleotides, the CDR3 is TGTGCCACCCGGGGGGAACTACCCTACAATGAGCAGTTCTTC. Protein: CATRGELPYNEQFF.

This clone was counted a single time. The V and J genes are TRBV4-1 and TRBJ1-2; D is perhaps TRBD1 (5 bases). Trimming pared 0 bases from V and 7 bases from J, leaving 12 bases between. The germline V gene has CDR1 MGHRA and CDR2 YSYEKL. This CDR3 is 14 amino acids long. The CDR3 spells CASSQDAGLSGYTF. The CDR3 coding sequence is TGCGCCAGCAGCCAAGATGCAGGGTTGAGTGGCTACACCTTC.